A single sample gave rise to the 30 T cell receptor beta chains below, sequenced in a study of blood T cell repertoires in COVID-19. Data came from immunoSEQ multiplex PCR; TCRdb stores just in-frame clones and leaves some out. The table lists roughly 190,000 clones, approximately 91% of them singletons. Sequencing input: peripheral blood. The receptors were gathered from a woman between 40 and 50 years old who had recovered from COVID-19.

V is TRBV24-1 and J is TRBJ2-1; D possibly corresponds to TRBD2 (6 bases). CDR3 length equals 16 residues. V was clipped by 4 bases and J by 10 bases, with 22 bases between them. Germline values: CDR1 KGHDR, CDR2 SFDVKD. CDR3 in amino acids: CATSEPGLPREGEQFF. CDR3 DNA: TGTGCCACCAGTGAACCCGGACTACCCCGGGAAGGCGAGCAGTTCTTC.

This chain connects TRBV28 to TRBJ1-1; TRBD1 is a possible D gene (6 bases). Germline-derived CDR1 and CDR2 are MDHEN and SYDVKM. CDR3 length equals 15 residues. V dropped 4 bases and J dropped 2 bases, with 14 bases sitting between them. CDR3 nucleotide sequence: TGTGCCAGCAGTTGGGGCGGCGGGGGCAACACTGAAGCTTTCTTT. Its translation: CASSWGGGGNTEAFF.

V is TRBV3-1 (or the pseudogene TRBV3-2) and J is TRBJ2-7; TRBD2 agrees at 8 bases. The CDR3 loop spans 16 amino acids. The trim removed 4 bases at V and 4 bases at J, leaving 12 bases unmatched. Germline V gene data show CDR1 as LGHDT and CDR2 as YNNKEL (reference sequence). The CDR3 DNA follows: TGTGCCAGCAGCCCTGACCGGCGGGGGGCATCGTACGAGCAGTACTTC. Amino acids: CASSPDRRGASYEQYF.

This chain joins TRBV18 and TRBJ1-6; TRBD1 matches at 9 bases. Per germline, CDR1 KGHSH and CDR2 LQKENI. This CDR3 spans 16 amino acids. V shed 4 bases, J shed 9 bases, and the junction held 10 bases outside the gene matches. The CDR3 bases are TGTGCCAGCTCACTGTCCGGGACAGGGTTCGGTTCACCCCTCCACTTT. Translated: CASSLSGTGFGSPLHF.

The chain has TRBV7-2 and TRBJ2-1, with 9 bases fitting TRBD2. Germline V gene sequence: CDR1 SGHTA, CDR2 FQGNSA. Trimming removed 3 bases from V and 3 bases from J; junction bases left unmatched: 12. The CDR3 is made up of 18 amino acids. This chain's CDR3 is CASSFRDRTSALYNEQFF. CDR3 coding DNA: TGTGCCAGCAGCTTTCGCGACAGGACTAGCGCCCTCTACAATGAGCAGTTCTTC. Combining the CDR3 with reference TRBV7-2 and TRBJ2-1 gives the whole variable domain GAGVSQSPSNKVTEKGKDVELRCDPISGHTALYWYRQSLGQGLEFLIYFQGNSAPDKSGLPSDRFSAERTGGSVSTLTIQRTQQEDSAVYLCASSFRDRTSALYNEQFFGPGTRLTVL.

J is TRBJ2-1 and V is TRBV19; the match to TRBD2 covers 9 bases. The CDR3 sequence is 17 residues long. Germline values: CDR1 LNHDA, CDR2 SQIVND (reference sequence). The trim removed 2 bases at V and 1 base at J, leaving 6 bases unmatched. The CDR3 bases are TGTGCCAGTAGTATAAGAACTAGCGGGTTGTCCTACAATGAGCAGTTCTTC. It encodes CASSIRTSGLSYNEQFF.

This clone has just one count. The J gene is TRBJ1-2, the V gene TRBV18; D not certain. Germline V gene sequence: CDR1 KGHSH, CDR2 LQKENI. The V gene lost 6 bases and the J gene lost 0 bases, with 26 bases spanning the gap. This CDR3 contains 19 residues. The DNA for the CDR3 is TGTGCCAGCTCCATATTTCCTACGGATGTCCGGGTTTCTAACTATGGCTACACCTTC. Its protein is CASSIFPTDVRVSNYGYTF.

The chain's CDR3 is CSVEDITAGQETQYF. For the CDR3, the DNA is TGCAGCGTTGAAGACATTACAGCCGGCCAAGAGACCCAGTACTTC. The chain carries TRBV29-1 and TRBJ2-5; D is ambiguous. This CDR3 is built from 15 residues. V lost 0 bases and J 1 base, leaving 12 bases between the germline ends. Germline V gene lookup returns CDR1 SQVTM and CDR2 ANQGSEA. Based on the CDR3 plus reference TRBV29-1 and TRBJ2-5, the full variable domain is SAVISQKPSRDICQRGTSLTIQCQVDSQVTMMFWYRQQPGQSLTLIATANQGSEATYESGFVIDKFPISRPNLTFSTLTVSNMSPEDSSIYLCSVEDITAGQETQYFGPGTRLLVL.

The J gene is TRBJ1-3, the V gene TRBV6-5; D ambiguous. This CDR3 comprises 14 residues. Deletions cut 7 bases from V and 0 bases from J, with 10 bases between. Germline CDR1 is MNHEY and CDR2 is SVGAGI. This CDR3 is CASTRSTSGNTIYF. CDR3 nucleotides: TGTGCCAGCACTCGGAGTACCTCTGGAAACACCATATATTTT.

CDR3 protein: CATSRADFGSGNTIYF. The CDR3 region has the DNA TGTGCCACCAGCAGAGCGGACTTTGGCTCTGGAAACACCATATATTTT. The chain has TRBV15 and TRBJ1-3, with D hard to call. CDR1 is LNHNV, CDR2 YYDKDF, per germline (reference sequence). V lost 1 base to trimming and J lost 0 bases, with 10 bases between them. This CDR3 contains 16 residues. Based on the CDR3 plus reference TRBV15 and TRBJ1-3, the full variable domain is DAMVIQNPRYQVTQFGKPVTLSCSQTLNHNVMYWYQQKSSQAPKLLFHYYDKDFNNEADTPDNFQSRRPNTSFCFLDIRSPGLGDTAMYLCATSRADFGSGNTIYFGEGSWLTVV.

The chain combines TRBV2 with TRBJ1-5; maybe TRBD1 (6 bases). Germline loops: CDR1 SNHLY, CDR2 FYNNEI. Trimming stripped 6 bases from V and 7 bases from J, with 19 bases between. The CDR3 is 15 amino acids. CDR3 nucleotide sequence: TGTGCCAGCAGGACTCGGACAGCCCAGGGACAGCCCCAGCATTTT. Protein sequence: CASRTRTAQGQPQHF.

This clone showed up just once. The genes are TRBV29-1 and TRBJ1-1; D remains unclear. CDR3 length: 14 residues. Trimming shortened V by 3 bases and J by 0 bases, and 11 bases separated the two germline ends. Germline V CDR1 and CDR2: SQVTM, ANQGSEA. CDR3 in DNA: TGCAGCGTTGACAGACCAGGCCTGAACACTGAAGCTTTCTTT. Residues: CSVDRPGLNTEAFF.

The chain employs TRBV2 and TRBJ1-5; no clear D. Trimming took off 4 bases at V and 5 bases at J, with 12 bases between the two ends. The CDR3 is 14 residues long. The germline gives CDR1 SNHLY, CDR2 FYNNEI. Written as DNA, the CDR3 is TGTGCCAGCAGTGGATCGACGGAGGATCAGCCCCAGCATTTT. As protein: CASSGSTEDQPQHF. Complete variable domain (other parts from reference TRBV2 and TRBJ1-5): EPEVTQTPSHQVTQMGQEVILRCVPISNHLYFYWYRQILGQKVEFLVSFYNNEISEKSEIFDDQFSVERPDGSNFTLKIRSTKLEDSAMYFCASSGSTEDQPQHFGDGTRLSIL.

The chain links TRBV10-3 to TRBJ1-5; no firm D call. Germline CDR1 ENHRY, CDR2 SYGVKD. The V end lost 4 bases, the J end lost 5 bases, and 9 bases lay between the germline ends. The CDR3 length is 13 residues. CDR3 DNA: TGTGCCATCAGTGTCGGCGGAGATCAGCCCCAGCATTTT. The encoded protein is CAISVGGDQPQHF.

The V call is TRBV6-5, the J call TRBJ1-1; possibly TRBD1 for D (6 bases). This CDR3 has 16 residues. Trimming pared 3 bases from V and 5 bases from J, leaving 19 bases between. Germline CDR1 and CDR2: MNHEY and SVGAGI. CDR3 sequence (DNA): TGTGCCAGCAGTTATAGCGGGGGGGCGCTTTTGACTGAAGCTTTCTTT. Its translation is CASSYSGGALLTEAFF.

The chain joins TRBV9 to TRBJ1-1; no definite D call. The CDR3 is 14 amino acids. Germline CDR1 is SGDLS and CDR2 is YYNGEE. The V end lost 0 bases, the J end lost 1 base, and 7 bases lay between the germline ends. CDR3 nucleotides: TGTGCCAGCAGCGTAGCTCGAGGGAACACTGAAGCTTTCTTT. The encoded protein is CASSVARGNTEAFF.

This chain links TRBV7-2 with TRBJ1-5; 9 nucleotides match TRBD1. In germline, CDR1 is SGHTA, CDR2 FQGNSA. The V segment lost 1 base and the J segment 4 bases; nucleotides outside the gene matches: 2. CDR3 size: 15 residues. Here the CDR3 reads CASSLGGQGNQPQHF. CDR3 DNA: TGTGCCAGCAGCTTAGGGGGACAGGGTAATCAGCCCCAGCATTTT.

The rearrangement links TRBV7-2 to TRBJ2-1; 8 bases align to TRBD2. From germline, CDR1 is SGHTA and CDR2 FQGNSA. The CDR3 sequence is 15 residues long. The V gene end was trimmed by 1 base and the J gene end by 4 bases; junction bases not matched to a gene: 3. The CDR3 DNA follows: TGTGCCAGCAGCTTAGTTCTAGCGGGTTACAATGAGCAGTTCTTC. It codes for CASSLVLAGYNEQFF.

This rearrangement joins TRBV9 to TRBJ1-4; no firm D call. V lost 0 bases, J lost 4 bases, and 13 bases lay in between. The CDR3 is made up of 16 amino acids. Germline assignment: CDR1 SGDLS and CDR2 YYNGEE. CDR3 coding DNA: TGTGCCAGCAGCGTAGGACACCCGGGGAATAATGAAAAACTGTTTTTT. It encodes CASSVGHPGNNEKLFF.

V usage is TRBV5-6 and J usage is TRBJ2-1; D gene uncertain. The V end was cut by 1 base, the J end by 12 bases, with 11 bases between. The V gene's germline CDR1 is SGHDT and CDR2 YYEEEE. This CDR3 is built from 12 residues. CDR3 DNA sequence: TGTGCCAGCAGCTTGACCCTACGAGGGCAGTTCTTC. Protein product: CASSLTLRGQFF. The whole variable domain, remainder taken from reference TRBV5-6 and TRBJ2-1, is DAGVTQSPTHLIKTRGQQVTLRCSPKSGHDTVSWYQQALGQGPQFIFQYYEEEERQRGNFPDRFSGHQFPNYSSELNVNALLLGDSALYLCASSLTLRGQFFGPGTRLTVL.

Note on this clone: Other DNA sequences in this sample translate to the same CDR3. The chain uses TRBV19 and TRBJ2-5, with D tentatively TRBD1 (5 bases). The V gene lost 4 bases and the J gene lost 1 base, with 7 bases spanning the gap. CDR1 is LNHDA, CDR2 SQIVND, per germline (reference sequence). The CDR3 spans 13 residues. In nucleotides, the CDR3 is TGTGCCAGTAGTAAGACAGCCCAAGAGACCCAGTACTTC. Translating it yields CASSKTAQETQYF.

This clone was seen only a few times. CDR3 DNA sequence: TGTGCCACCTCGGCGGGGAGCAGTGCAACTAATGAAAAACTGTTTTTT. Amino acids: CATSAGSSATNEKLFF. The chain recombines TRBV24-1 with TRBJ1-4, with D uncertain. CDR1 KGHDR and CDR2 SFDVKD come from the germline V gene. V was pared by 9 bases and J by 0 bases, with 16 bases between. The CDR3 extends over 16 amino acids.

The J gene is TRBJ1-1, the V gene TRBV4-2; a possible D gene is TRBD1 (6 bases). Germline values: CDR1 LGHNA, CDR2 YNFKEQ. CDR3 length: 17 amino acids. Deletions cut 2 bases from V and 7 bases from J, with 23 bases between. This CDR3 reads CASSQPGGGTGTGEAFF. The CDR3 DNA follows: TGTGCCAGCAGCCAACCTGGGGGGGGCACAGGGACGGGTGAAGCTTTCTTT.

V is TRBV19 and J is TRBJ1-5; 7 bases line up with TRBD1. V was clipped by 1 base and J by 0 bases; unmatched bases: 6. Germline loops: CDR1 LNHDA, CDR2 SQIVND (reference sequence). This CDR3 comprises 17 residues. The CDR3 here is CASSIGGTVNSNQPQHF. The CDR3 DNA reads as TGTGCCAGTAGTATAGGCGGGACAGTAAATAGCAATCAGCCCCAGCATTTT.

The chain uses TRBV27 and TRBJ1-5; D might be TRBD1 (5 bases). Trimming took off 4 bases at V and 3 bases at J, with 10 bases between the two ends. The CDR3 length is 14 residues. Germline V gives CDR1 MNHEY, CDR2 SMNVEV (reference sequence). The DNA for the CDR3 is TGTGCCAGCAGTTCTTCAGGGATCAATCAGCCCCAGCATTTT. Its translation: CASSSSGINQPQHF.

V usage is TRBV3-1 (or the pseudogene TRBV3-2) and J usage is TRBJ2-7; 7 bases fit TRBD1. From germline, CDR1 is LGHDT and CDR2 YNNKEL (reference sequence). The CDR3 sequence is 16 residues long. The V gene end was trimmed by 0 bases and the J gene end by 5 bases; junction bases not matched to a gene: 10. CDR3 nucleotide sequence: TGTGCCAGCAGCCAAGAAGATGGGCAGGGGGACCACGAGCAGTACTTC. It specifies CASSQEDGQGDHEQYF.

This clone has a handful of counts. V gene TRBV4-3 combines with J gene TRBJ1-1, with 10 bases that match TRBD1. Germline-derived CDR1 and CDR2 are LGHNA and YSLEER. This CDR3 has 19 residues. With V trimmed by 0 bases and J by 4 bases, 14 bases remained unmatched. The CDR3 DNA reads TGCGCCAGCAGCCAAGATCTTTTAGACAGGGGGCATTTCGGCACTGAAGCTTTCTTT. Translated, it gives CASSQDLLDRGHFGTEAFF.

The chain employs TRBV19 and TRBJ2-3, with 8 positions matching TRBD2. V trimming: 3 bases; J trimming: 4 bases; junction bases outside the gene matches: 9. The CDR3 spans 16 residues. In germline, CDR1 is LNHDA, CDR2 SQIVND (reference sequence). The CDR3 region has the DNA TGTGCCAGTAGTATGACCAGCGGGAGCTATTCAGATACGCAGTATTTT. Protein sequence: CASSMTSGSYSDTQYF.

This clone has a single count. This chain uses TRBV12-2 with TRBJ1-1; the table's D call TRBD1 went unverified against the DNA. TRBV12-2 is termed a pseudogene. CDR3 size: 16 residues. The CDR3, as DNA: TGTGCAAGTCCCGACGAAAATCGCAGGGGCAACACTGAAGCTTTCTTT. This sequence encodes CASPDENRRGNTEAFF.

This chain links TRBV4-1 with TRBJ2-4; 7 bases map to TRBD2. The CDR3 contains 17 residues. V gave up 0 bases and J gave up 0 bases; unmatched junction bases: 5. Germline CDR1 MGHRA, CDR2 YSYEKL. The CDR3 nucleotides read TGCGCCAGCAGCCAAGAGGGGGGGAGCCCAGCCAAAAACATTCAGTACTTC. It yields the protein CASSQEGGSPAKNIQYF.